One sample yielded the 13 T cell receptor beta chains listed below, sequenced in a study of monozygotic twins with inflammatory bowel disease. Each CDR3 protein gets one entry in TCRdb, which reprocessed the 5' RACE reads and gives no DNA. The sample totals about 160,000 distinct CDR3 sequences; its top ten clones hold approximately 7%. The source material was blood. These receptors were obtained from a human donor with ulcerative colitis or Crohn's disease, or a healthy co-twin of an affected twin (not recorded which).

The chain combines TRBV20-1 with TRBJ1-1; TCRdb names TRBD1, which stays unverified in the absence of DNA. This CDR3 is 15 amino acids long. Germline V gene lookup returns CDR1 DFQATT and CDR2 SNEGSKA (reference sequence). CDR3 protein: CSSSPSGRRNTEAFF.

The gene calls are TRBV9 and TRBJ1-2; TCRdb reports TRBD1, a call that lacks DNA to check it against. The CDR3 spans 14 residues. Germline V gene data show CDR1 as SGDLS and CDR2 as YYNGEE. This CDR3 is CASSAGQGDYGYTF.

This CDR3 is CASSRDTGGNQPQHF. The rearrangement joins TRBV2 to TRBJ1-5; with no DNA, the TCRdb D assignment of TRBD1 cannot be verified. The germline gives CDR1 SNHLY, CDR2 FYNNEI. The CDR3 covers 15 residues.

The J gene is TRBJ1-4, the V gene TRBV12-3 or TRBV12-4; the TCRdb D gene call, TRBD1, has no DNA to confirm it. This CDR3 is 15 amino acids long. The CDR3 here is CASSSDRGDNEKLFF.

The chain links TRBV6-2 or TRBV6-3 to TRBJ2-7; lacking DNA, the TRBD1 call made by TCRdb goes unchecked. Germline V gene lookup returns CDR1 MNHEY and CDR2 SVGEGT. CDR3 length equals 14 residues. The CDR3 reads CASSFQTGGDEQYF.

This rearrangement joins TRBV6-2 or TRBV6-3 to TRBJ2-1; TCRdb reports TRBD1, a call that lacks DNA to check it against. This CDR3 comprises 19 residues. Germline V gives CDR1 MNHEY, CDR2 SVGEGT. The CDR3 is CTSSYRRFSAGGVYNEQFF.

This chain uses TRBV3-1 with TRBJ1-1; TCRdb calls TRBD1, which cannot be checked without DNA. This CDR3 comprises 15 residues. Germline CDR1 reads LGHDT; CDR2 reads YNNKEL (reference sequence). The CDR3 sequence is CASSQAPWKNTEAFF. Drawing the rest from reference TRBV3-1 and TRBJ1-1, the complete variable domain is DTAVSQTPKYLVTQMGNDKSIKCEQNLGHDTMYWYKQDSKKFLKIMFSYNNKELIINETVPNRFSPKSPDKAHLNLHINSLELGDSAVYFCASSQAPWKNTEAFFGQGTRLTVV.

The CDR3 sequence is CASSLGQGIDYGYTF. J is TRBJ1-2 and V is TRBV5-6; TCRdb's D call of TRBD1 is untestable without DNA. This CDR3 has 15 residues. Germline loops: CDR1 SGHDT, CDR2 YYEEEE.

This chain joins TRBV5-1 and TRBJ1-1; with no DNA, the TCRdb D assignment of TRBD1 cannot be verified. The CDR3 loop spans 16 amino acids. Germline V gives CDR1 SGHRS, CDR2 YFSETQ. CDR3 sequence: CASSSTPKGSNTEAFF.

The V and J genes are TRBV7-2 and TRBJ2-5; TCRdb names TRBD1, which stays unverified in the absence of DNA. CDR1 and CDR2 from the germline V gene are SGHTA and FQGNSA. This CDR3 has 13 amino acids. The CDR3 is CAGSLAGLPPPQF.

This chain connects TRBV14 to TRBJ2-1; TCRdb's D gene call, TRBD2, goes unchecked for lack of DNA. Germline CDR1 reads SGHDN; CDR2 reads FVKESK. This CDR3 spans 16 amino acids. CDR3 amino acids: CASSQDSLRGKNEQFF.

The CDR3 is CASSLAVDTKSQPQHF. V gene TRBV5-5 combines with J gene TRBJ1-5. Per germline, CDR1 SGHKS and CDR2 YYEKEE (reference sequence). This CDR3 contains 16 residues.

This chain uses TRBV5-4 with TRBJ2-1; the TCRdb D gene call, TRBD2, has no DNA to confirm it. The germline CDR1 and CDR2 sequences are SGHNT and YYREEE (reference sequence). The CDR3 has 16 amino acids. Here the CDR3 reads CASSIRGGAKYNEQFF.